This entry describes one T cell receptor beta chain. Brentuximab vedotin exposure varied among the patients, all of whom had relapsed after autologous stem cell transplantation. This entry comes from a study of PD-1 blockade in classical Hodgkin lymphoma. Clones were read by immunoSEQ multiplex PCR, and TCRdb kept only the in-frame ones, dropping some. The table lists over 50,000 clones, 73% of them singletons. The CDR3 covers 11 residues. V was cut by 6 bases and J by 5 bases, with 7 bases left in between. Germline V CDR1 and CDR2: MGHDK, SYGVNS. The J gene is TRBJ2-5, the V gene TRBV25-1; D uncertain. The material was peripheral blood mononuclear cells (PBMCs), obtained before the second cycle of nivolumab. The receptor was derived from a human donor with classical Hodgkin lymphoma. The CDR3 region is CASSPAETQYF. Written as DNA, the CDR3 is TGTGCCAGCAGCCCTGCGGAGACCCAGTACTTC.